The clone carrying this TCR beta chain turned up a few times. Profiling relied on immunoSEQ multiplex PCR, and the TCRdb table lists in-frame clones only, not all of them. The table has 83,000 or so clones, roughly 90% seen once; the top ten hold 6.9%. The data originate from a study of T cell responses to AZD1222 COVID-19 vaccine. The TCR comes from an adult who received the AZD1222 COVID-19 vaccine. This material consisted of peripheral blood, taken 28 days after the second AZD1222 dose.

DNA of the CDR3: TGTGCCAGCAGCGTAGGGCGGGAGGTAGAGACCCAGTACTTC. Translated: CASSVGREVETQYF. The chain carries TRBV9 and TRBJ2-5, with TRBD2 identical over 8 bases. With V trimmed by 0 bases and J by 4 bases, 2 bases remained unmatched. Germline-derived CDR1 and CDR2 are SGDLS and YYNGEE. This CDR3 has 14 amino acids.